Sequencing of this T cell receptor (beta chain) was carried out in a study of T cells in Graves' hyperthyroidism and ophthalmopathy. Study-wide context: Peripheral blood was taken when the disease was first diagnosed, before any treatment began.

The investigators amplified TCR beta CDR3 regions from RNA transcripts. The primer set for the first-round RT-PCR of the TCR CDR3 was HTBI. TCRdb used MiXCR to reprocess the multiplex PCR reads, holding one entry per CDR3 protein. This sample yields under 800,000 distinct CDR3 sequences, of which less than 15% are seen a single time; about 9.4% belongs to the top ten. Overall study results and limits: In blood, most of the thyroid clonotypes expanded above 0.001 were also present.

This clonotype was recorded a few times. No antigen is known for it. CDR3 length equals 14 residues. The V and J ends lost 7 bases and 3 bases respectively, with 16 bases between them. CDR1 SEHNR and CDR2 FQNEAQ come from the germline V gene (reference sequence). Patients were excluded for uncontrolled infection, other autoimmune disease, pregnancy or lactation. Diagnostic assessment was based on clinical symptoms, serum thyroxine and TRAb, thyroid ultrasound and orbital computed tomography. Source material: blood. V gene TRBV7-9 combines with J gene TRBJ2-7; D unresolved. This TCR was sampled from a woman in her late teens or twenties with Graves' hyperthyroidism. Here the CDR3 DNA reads TGTGCCAGCAACCCCCTAGGCCGGCTCTACGAGCAGTACTTC. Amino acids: CASNPLGRLYEQYF.